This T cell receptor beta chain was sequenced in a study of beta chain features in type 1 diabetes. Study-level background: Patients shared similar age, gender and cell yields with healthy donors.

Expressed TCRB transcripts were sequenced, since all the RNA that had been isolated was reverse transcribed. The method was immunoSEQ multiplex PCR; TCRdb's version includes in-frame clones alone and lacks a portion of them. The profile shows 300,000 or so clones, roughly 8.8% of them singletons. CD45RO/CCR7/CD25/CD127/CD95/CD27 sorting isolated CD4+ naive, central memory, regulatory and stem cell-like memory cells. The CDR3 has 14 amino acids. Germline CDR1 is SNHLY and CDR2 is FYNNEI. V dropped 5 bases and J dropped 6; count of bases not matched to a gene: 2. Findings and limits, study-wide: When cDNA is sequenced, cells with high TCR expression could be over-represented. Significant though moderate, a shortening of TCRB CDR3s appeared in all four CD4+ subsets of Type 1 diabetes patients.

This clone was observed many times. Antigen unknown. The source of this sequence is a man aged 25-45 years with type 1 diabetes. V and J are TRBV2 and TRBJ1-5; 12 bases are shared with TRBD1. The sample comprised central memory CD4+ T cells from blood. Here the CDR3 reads CASSRDRGLQPQHF. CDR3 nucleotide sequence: TGTGCCAGCAGTCGGGACAGGGGGCTTCAGCCCCAGCATTTT.